This is a list of T cell receptor beta chains from one sample in a study of response to subunit inactivated influenza vaccine. TCRdb itself ran the RT-PCR reads through MiXCR, one entry per CDR3 protein. The table shows about 520,000 distinct CDR3 sequences, with 6% to 9% occurring only once. This specimen was PBMCs from blood, taken roughly 24 months after vaccination. Receptor source: a man aged 45 to 70 who received an inactivated influenza vaccine. Both conserved end residues are part of each CDR3. The order of the fields is D gene, CDR3 length, J gene, V gene, CDR3 protein. D genes are given only for firm matches.

TRBD1	14	TRBJ1-6	TRBV3-1	CASSQTGGNSPLHF
.	12	TRBJ2-7	TRBV5-1	CASSLDSREQYF
TRBD1	15	TRBJ1-6	TRBV3-1	CASSPRTGGNSPLHF
TRBD2	15	TRBJ2-2	TRBV28	CASREGGAYTGELFF
TRBD2	13	TRBJ2-1	TRBV24-1	CATSGQLAWEQFF
.	14	TRBJ2-3	TRBV30	CAWAPGTPTDTQYF
.	15	TRBJ1-6	TRBV25-1	CASSPATSYNSPLHF
.	13	TRBJ2-7	TRBV11-3	CASSRDEGSGQYF
.	13	TRBJ2-7	TRBV10-1	CASSEIQGHEQYF
.	11	TRBJ2-7	TRBV29-1	CSAEGAYEQYF
.	11	TRBJ2-5	TRBV6-2/TRBV6-3	CASSPLETQYF
.	14	TRBJ2-1	TRBV7-2	CASSVGPIYNEQFF
.	14	TRBJ2-2	TRBV12-3/TRBV12-4	CASRYDDITGELFF
TRBD1	15	TRBJ2-2	TRBV29-1	CSVEGFGQDPGELFF
TRBD2	14	TRBJ2-7	TRBV20-1	CSAQSSGTSYEQYF
.	11	TRBJ1-1	TRBV7-8	CASSPTGKAFF
TRBD1	16	TRBJ2-7	TRBV5-1	CASSSGQGFVSYEQYF
.	14	TRBJ2-5	TRBV15	CATSRDHWEETQYF
TRBD1	15	TRBJ1-2	TRBV11-2	CASSPETGDYYGYTF
.	15	TRBJ2-1	TRBV3-1	CASSQGQLSYNEQFF
TRBD1	16	TRBJ2-7	TRBV3-1	CASSQEGDRGPNEQYF
TRBD2	16	TRBJ2-7	TRBV13	CASSSRTSGATHEQYF
.	15	TRBJ1-4	TRBV7-9	CASSLSLTTNEKLFF
.	16	TRBJ2-3	TRBV4-3	CASSQDWGMRTDTQYF
.	11	TRBJ1-2	TRBV20-1	CSARERQLSTF
.	15	TRBJ2-1	TRBV20-1	CSAVGWGRIRNEQFF
TRBD2	16	TRBJ2-7	TRBV14	CASSQEPLAGGHEQYF
TRBD2	18	TRBJ2-2	TRBV11-2	CASSSGLAGIANTGELFF
.	14	TRBJ2-3	TRBV3-1	CARRGPHRADTQYF
TRBD1	15	TRBJ2-3	TRBV7-2	CASSFDRGRTDTQYF
TRBD1	14	TRBJ2-1	TRBV5-1	CASSSWTGATEQFF
.	13	TRBJ2-2	TRBV20-1	CSASGVFTGELFF
TRBD1	15	TRBJ2-7	TRBV5-6	CASSFRDRASYEQYF
.	15	TRBJ1-2	TRBV29-1	CSVEDRQEFNYGYTF
.	16	TRBJ2-2	TRBV9	CASSVEDGSPTGELFF
.	15	TRBJ1-5	TRBV27	CASSFTRYSNQPQHF
TRBD2	17	TRBJ2-7	TRBV5-1	CASSHSAGASYSYEQYF
TRBD1	16	TRBJ1-5	TRBV15	CATSRDPSGGSQPQHF
.	13	TRBJ2-7	TRBV5-1	CASSLERYYEQYF
TRBD2	15	TRBJ2-7	TRBV5-4	CASSSKAGTSHGQYF
TRBD2	17	TRBJ2-1	TRBV7-2	CASSVSLAGAGYSEQFF
TRBD1	19	TRBJ1-4	TRBV4-2	CASSQRPGTVDATNEKLFF
TRBD2	15	TRBJ2-2	TRBV20-1	CSARRREAGTGELFF
TRBD1	15	TRBJ2-7	TRBV3-1	CASSFWGQGAREQYF
.	15	TRBJ2-5	TRBV11-2	CASSLDQSAAETQYF
.	12	TRBJ2-5	TRBV20-1	CSARTGQETQYF
.	13	TRBJ1-6	TRBV12-3/TRBV12-4	CASRRDTVSPLHF
.	14	TRBJ1-5	TRBV15	CATSRDRVNQPQHF
.	14	TRBJ2-3	TRBV19	CASSRAGNTDTQYF
TRBD2	13	TRBJ2-1	TRBV12-3/TRBV12-4	CASSLTSGSEQFF
.	15	TRBJ2-3	TRBV7-6	CASRPTVNRGDTQYF
.	17	TRBJ2-1	TRBV19	CASSIGTHHSSYNEQFF
.	13	TRBJ1-4	TRBV28	CASSLGGRGKLFF
.	12	TRBJ2-5	TRBV3-1	CASSPSGQTQYF
.	16	TRBJ1-1	TRBV4-3	CASSQEISKGSAEAFF
.	14	TRBJ1-1	TRBV20-1	CSARKGQPNTEAFF
.	14	TRBJ2-7	TRBV27	CASSPRQISHEQYF
.	13	TRBJ2-1	TRBV5-6	CASSLGNDNEQFF
.	12	TRBJ2-5	TRBV19	CASSIRGETQYF
.	14	TRBJ1-1	TRBV6-2/TRBV6-3	CASSYWGQDTEAFF